The clone carrying this T cell receptor (beta chain) has more than one count but fewer than ten. V was pared by 6 bases and J by 5 bases, with 17 bases between. CDR1 MNHEY and CDR2 SVGAGI come from the germline V gene. CDR3 length: 15 amino acids. The data were obtained in a study of cytomegalovirus exposure and HLA in healthy donors. TCRdb keeps only in-frame clones here, not all; method: immunoSEQ multiplex PCR. Here the sample spans roughly 63,000 clones, more than 80% being singletons. The sequencing sample was made of PBMCs. The V and J genes are TRBV6-5 and TRBJ1-5; D might be TRBD1 (6 bases). The sequence was obtained from a woman aged 18 to 35 in good health and CMV-seronegative. DNA for the CDR3: TGTGCCAGCAGCACCGGTGACAGGAACCATCAGCCCCAGCATTTT. This codes for CASSTGDRNHQPQHF.